Sequencing of this T cell receptor (beta chain) was carried out in a study of blood T cell repertoires in COVID-19. Turning to the study itself: Samples of COVID-19 (acute and convalescent) were obtained from the United States, Italy and Spain.

Germline lookup yields CDR1 SGHRS and CDR2 YFSETQ. V lost 5 bases, J lost 5 bases, and 7 bases stayed unmatched. The CDR3 runs 15 residues. The assay was immunoSEQ multiplex PCR, and TCRdb's table has in-frame clones only and misses some. The repertoire holds a few hundred thousand clones, with around 89% as singletons. Sequencing was carried out using peripheral blood. The chain recombines TRBV5-1 with TRBJ2-1; 10 positions match TRBD2. The sequence derives from a woman in her 50s with COVID-19, enrolled during active disease. In nucleotides, the CDR3 is TGCGCCAGCAGAGCCGGGACTAGCGACCACAATGAGCAGTTCTTC. The encoded protein is CASRAGTSDHNEQFF.